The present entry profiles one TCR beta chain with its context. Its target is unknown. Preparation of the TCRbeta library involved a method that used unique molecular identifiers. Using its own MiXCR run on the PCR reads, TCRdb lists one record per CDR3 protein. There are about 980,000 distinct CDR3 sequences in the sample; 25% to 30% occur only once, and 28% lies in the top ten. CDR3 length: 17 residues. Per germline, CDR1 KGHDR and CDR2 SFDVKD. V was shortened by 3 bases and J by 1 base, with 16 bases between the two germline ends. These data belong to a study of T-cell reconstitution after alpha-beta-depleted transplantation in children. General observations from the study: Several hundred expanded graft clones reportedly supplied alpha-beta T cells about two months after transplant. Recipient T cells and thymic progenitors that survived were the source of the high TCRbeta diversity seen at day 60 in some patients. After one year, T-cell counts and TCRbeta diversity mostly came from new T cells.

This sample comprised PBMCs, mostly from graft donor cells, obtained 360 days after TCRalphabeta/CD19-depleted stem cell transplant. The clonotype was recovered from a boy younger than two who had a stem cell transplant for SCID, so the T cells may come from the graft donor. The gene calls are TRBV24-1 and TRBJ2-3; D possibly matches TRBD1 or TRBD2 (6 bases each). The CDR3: CATSDPEGGGGTDTQYF. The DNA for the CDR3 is TGTGCCACCAGTGATCCCGAAGGGGGAGGAGGCACAGATACGCAGTATTTT.